Listed below are T cell receptor beta chains from one sample, sequenced in a study of blood T cell repertoires in COVID-19. Libraries were prepared by immunoSEQ multiplex PCR; TCRdb keeps only in-frame clonotypes and omits some of them. This sample has 150,000 to 200,000 clones, with about 85% found just once. Specimen: peripheral blood. These receptors all come from a middle-aged woman with COVID-19, enrolled during active disease. Each CDR3 is given with its conserved first and last residue. D genes are given only for firm matches. The size entry is marked missing in some rows and otherwise reads once, few, many or a size class.

TRBD1 | - | TRBJ1-2 | TRBV5-4 | CASSFTGGTYGYTF | TGTGCCAGCAGCTTCACAGGGGGCACTTATGGCTACACCTTC
- | - | TRBJ1-5 | TRBV4-1 | CASSQDGTGESNQPQHF | TGCGCCAGCAGCCAAGATGGCACAGGTGAAAGCAATCAGCCCCAGCATTTT
TRBD1 | - | TRBJ1-1 | TRBV18 | CASSPKTGVDEAFF | TGTGCCAGCTCACCAAAAACAGGGGTTGATGAAGCTTTCTTT
TRBD1 | - | TRBJ1-2 | TRBV18 | CASSRDRANYGYTF | TGTGCCAGCTCCCGGGACAGGGCTAACTATGGCTACACCTTC
- | - | TRBJ2-3 | TRBV5-1 | CASSLVVDRTDTQYF | TGCGCCAGCAGCTTGGTAGTGGACAGAACAGATACGCAGTATTTT
TRBD1 | - | TRBJ2-2 | TRBV5-4 | CASSYRTGETGELFF | TGTGCCAGCAGCTATCGGACAGGGGAGACCGGGGAGCTGTTTTTT
- | once | TRBJ2-5 | TRBV5-1 | CASYNQETQYF | TGCGCCAGCTACAATCAAGAGACCCAGTACTTC
- | - | TRBJ2-5 | TRBV30 | CAWSVQGGETQYF | TGTGCCTGGAGTGTGCAGGGTGGGGAGACCCAGTACTTC
- | few | TRBJ2-5 | TRBV4-1 | CASSQILQGGKETQYF | TGCGCCAGCAGCCAAATCCTTCAGGGGGGAAAAGAGACCCAGTACTTC
- | - | TRBJ2-5 | TRBV5-5 | CASSLSGVYQETQYF | TGTGCCAGCAGCTTATCAGGGGTGTACCAAGAGACCCAGTACTTC
- | - | TRBJ2-7 | TRBV5-5 | CASSLNPRSSYEQYF | TGTGCCAGCAGCTTGAACCCAAGGAGCTCCTACGAGCAGTACTTC
- | - | TRBJ1-1 | TRBV19 | CASSMRNGGLNTEAFF | TGTGCCAGTAGTATGAGAAATGGGGGCCTGAACACTGAAGCTTTCTTT
TRBD1 | few | TRBJ2-7 | TRBV4-2 | CASSRDDRGAYEQYF | TGTGCCAGCAGCCGCGACGACAGGGGTGCCTACGAGCAGTACTTC
- | - | TRBJ2-7 | TRBV2 | CASSENSHSYEQYF | TGTGCCAGCAGTGAAAACAGCCACTCCTACGAGCAGTACTTC
- | few | TRBJ1-3 | TRBV30 | CAWSRGSGNTIYF | TGTGCCTGGAGTAGGGGCTCTGGAAACACCATATATTTT
TRBD1 | - | TRBJ2-2 | TRBV29-1 | CSVADRAANTGELFF | TGCAGCGTCGCGGACAGGGCGGCGAACACCGGGGAGCTGTTTTTT
- | - | TRBJ2-1 | TRBV9 | CASSVSILAGEQFF | TGTGCCAGCAGCGTATCGATTTTGGCAGGTGAGCAGTTCTTC
TRBD2 | - | TRBJ2-3 | TRBV7-2 | CASSLGLAVDTQYF | TGTGCCAGCAGCTTAGGGCTAGCGGTAGATACGCAGTATTTT
TRBD1 | - | TRBJ1-2 | TRBV7-2 | CASSLEDRAGYTF | TGTGCCAGCAGCTTAGAGGACAGGGCTGGCTACACCTTC
- | - | TRBJ1-1 | TRBV6-5 | CASSYSPGVMNTEAFF | TGTGCCAGCAGTTACTCGCCAGGGGTGATGAACACTGAAGCTTTCTTT
- | - | TRBJ1-5 | TRBV15 | CATSRDADTRSQHF | TGTGCCACCAGCAGAGACGCGGACACCAGGTCCCAGCATTTT
TRBD1 | few | TRBJ1-6 | TRBV7-2 | CASIKDRSNSPLHF | TGTGCCAGCATCAAGGACAGGTCTAATTCACCCCTCCACTTT
- | - | TRBJ1-6 | TRBV20-1 | CSASSVGALRSPLHF | TGCAGTGCTAGTTCTGTAGGGGCCTTACGTTCACCCCTCCACTTT
TRBD2 | - | TRBJ2-4 | TRBV5-6 | CASSLWTSGGQIGYF | TGTGCCAGCAGCCTTTGGACTAGCGGGGGCCAGATCGGATACTTC
- | - | TRBJ2-7 | TRBV7-2 | CASSLLREYEQYF | TGTGCCAGCAGCCTGTTACGGGAGTACGAGCAGTACTTC
TRBD2 | many | TRBJ2-7 | TRBV19 | CASSSTSVQSSRYEQYF | TGTGCCAGTAGTTCGACTAGCGTCCAGAGCTCGCGCTACGAGCAGTACTTC
- | - | TRBJ1-4 | TRBV4-2 | CASSQVERELFF | TGTGCCAGCAGCCAAGTGGAGAGGGAACTGTTTTTT
TRBD2 | - | TRBJ2-5 | TRBV9 | CASSRGGRAGGQETQYF | TGTGCCAGCAGCCGAGGTGGGAGGGCTGGGGGGCAAGAGACCCAGTACTTC
TRBD2 | - | TRBJ2-3 | TRBV19 | CATAASGRVADTQYF | TGTGCCACGGCGGCTAGCGGGAGGGTCGCAGATACGCAGTATTTT
- | - | TRBJ1-3 | TRBV3-1/TRBV3-2 | CASSPTGEGNTIYF | TGTGCCAGCAGCCCTACGGGAGAGGGAAACACCATATATTTT
TRBD2 | - | TRBJ2-7 | TRBV27 | CASSFIFTSGLVHEQYF | TGTGCCAGCAGTTTTATTTTCACTAGCGGGTTGGTTCACGAGCAGTACTTC
- | - | TRBJ2-7 | TRBV2 | CASSGASVYYEQYF | TGTGCCAGCAGTGGGGCTAGCGTTTACTACGAGCAGTACTTC
- | once | TRBJ2-5 | TRBV11-3 | CASSLGQGETQYF | TGTGCCAGCAGCCTGGGCCAAGGAGAGACCCAGTACTTC